The 31 T cell receptor beta chains below all came from one sample that was sequenced in a study of blood T cell repertoires in COVID-19 (dated by TCRdb to about 2020). Libraries came from the immunoSEQ multiplex PCR assay. The clones in this table, taken by TCRdb from immuneACCESS, are in-frame only. Not every clone is retained; where verified, under half of the shortfall comes from an unresolved V gene, and the cause of the rest is unknown. Present in this sample are 200,000 to 300,000 clones, approximately 86% of which were seen just once. 3.3% of the sample lies in the top ten. Material for sequencing was PBMCs or T cells enriched from blood (not recorded which). These receptors all stem from a middle-aged woman with acute COVID-19.

The V and J genes are TRBV5-4 and TRBJ2-2; 10 bases align to TRBD2. Germline-derived CDR1 and CDR2 are SGHNT and YYREEE (reference sequence). V was pared by 5 bases and J by 1 base, with 2 bases of the junction left unmatched. This CDR3 is built from 15 residues. CDR3 in amino acids: CASRRTSGNTGELFF. CDR3 in DNA: TGTGCCAGCAGGCGGACTAGCGGGAACACCGGGGAGCTGTTTTTT.

The V and J genes are TRBV11-3 and TRBJ2-2, with D possibly being TRBD2 (5 bases). Trimming pared 1 base from V and 2 bases from J, leaving 11 bases between. The CDR3 runs 16 residues. CDR1 is SGHNT and CDR2 is YENEEA in the germline V gene. In nucleotides, the CDR3 is TGTGCCAGCAGCTTAGTTGCTAGCATTAACACCGGGGAGCTGTTTTTT. It translates to CASSLVASINTGELFF.

The chain uses TRBV2 and TRBJ1-2, with D maybe TRBD1 (6 bases). CDR3 size: 13 residues. V was trimmed by 6 bases and J by 4 bases, leaving 12 bases between them. Germline V CDR1 and CDR2: SNHLY, FYNNEI. The CDR3 loop is CASREQGIYGYTF. CDR3 nucleotide sequence: TGTGCCAGCAGGGAGCAGGGGATCTATGGCTACACCTTC. The variable domain in full, with the rest retrieved from reference TRBV2 and TRBJ1-2, is EPEVTQTPSHQVTQMGQEVILRCVPISNHLYFYWYRQILGQKVEFLVSFYNNEISEKSEIFDDQFSVERPDGSNFTLKIRSTKLEDSAMYFCASREQGIYGYTFGSGTRLTVV.

V is TRBV6-6 and J is TRBJ1-5; 9 bases match TRBD1. CDR3 length equals 19 residues. Germline lookup yields CDR1 MNHNY and CDR2 SVGAGI (reference sequence). With 5 bases clipped from V and 1 base from J, the junction kept 15 bases outside the gene matches. The CDR3 spells CASSQYWDRAGISNQPQHF. As DNA, the CDR3 is TGTGCCAGCAGTCAATATTGGGACAGGGCGGGAATCAGCAATCAGCCCCAGCATTTT.

A few counts support this clone. This chain uses TRBV13 with TRBJ2-3, with TRBD2 as a possible D gene (5 bases). V lost 3 bases, J lost 2 bases, and 12 bases lay in between. The CDR3 is 15 residues long. Germline CDR1 and CDR2: PRHDT and FYEKMQ (reference sequence). The CDR3: CASSFSGILTDTQYF. As DNA, the CDR3 is TGTGCCAGCAGCTTCTCGGGAATCCTCACAGATACGCAGTATTTT.

Details on this clone: The same CDR3 arises from other DNA sequences in this sample as well. The V call is TRBV7-3, the J call TRBJ1-2; 9 bases agree with TRBD1. The CDR3 has 15 residues. Germline CDR1 reads SGHTA; CDR2 reads FQGTGA. Trimming at V came to 5 bases and at J to 5 bases, leaving 9 bases not matched to a gene. The CDR3 loop reads CASSLTGGAGYGYTF. CDR3 bases: TGTGCCAGCAGCCTCACAGGGGGCGCAGGGTATGGCTACACCTTC.

V usage is TRBV7-6 and J usage is TRBJ2-2; 11 bases are a match to TRBD2. This CDR3 has 18 amino acids. The V and J ends lost 5 bases and 6 bases, in that order; junction bases with no gene match: 14. CDR1 SGHVS and CDR2 FNYEAQ come from the germline V gene. CDR3 protein: CASSSPLLAGEFAGELFF. CDR3 DNA: TGTGCCAGCAGCAGCCCCTTACTAGCGGGAGAGTTCGCCGGGGAGCTGTTTTTT.

This chain connects TRBV5-1 to TRBJ2-3; 11 bases match TRBD2. CDR3 length equals 16 residues. The J segment lost 1 base and the V segment lost 5 bases, leaving 6 bases of the junction unmatched. Germline lookup yields CDR1 SGHRS and CDR2 YFSETQ. This CDR3 reads CASRPLAGEGTDTQYF. The CDR3 DNA sequence: TGCGCCAGCAGACCACTAGCGGGAGAAGGCACAGATACGCAGTATTTT.

The chain employs TRBV25-1 and TRBJ2-7; 7 bases match TRBD1. The germline gives CDR1 MGHDK, CDR2 SYGVNS. The CDR3 is 13 residues long. Trimming cost V 7 bases and J 5 bases; bases outside gene matches: 8. The CDR3 DNA reads as TGTGCCAGCACTTATGACAGGGTTAACGAGCAGTACTTC. Translation gives CASTYDRVNEQYF.

The chain employs TRBV4-1 and TRBJ1-1, with TRBD1 as a possible D gene (6 bases). Germline CDR1 and CDR2: MGHRA and YSYEKL. The length of the CDR3 is 15 residues. V was shortened by 5 bases and J by 1 base, with 14 bases between the two germline ends. CDR3 DNA sequence: TGCGCCAGCAGCAAACCGACAGGCGGGAACACTGAAGCTTTCTTT. This translates into CASSKPTGGNTEAFF.

This chain connects TRBV15 to TRBJ1-4; TRBD1 is a possible D gene (5 bases). Germline V gene data show CDR1 as LNHNV and CDR2 as YYDKDF (reference sequence). The CDR3 covers 14 residues. V lost 0 bases and J 7 bases, leaving 9 bases between the germline ends. As DNA, the CDR3 is TGTGCCACCAGCAGAGAAGGAGGGGTTGAAAAACTGTTTTTT. Residues: CATSREGGVEKLFF.

The genes are TRBV7-2 and TRBJ1-3; the D gene is possibly TRBD1 (5 bases). V lost 2 bases and J 2 bases, leaving 7 bases between the germline ends. Germline V gives CDR1 SGHTA, CDR2 FQGNSA. The CDR3 is made up of 14 amino acids. The CDR3 loop is CASSLQGAGNTIYF. The CDR3 nucleotides read TGTGCCAGCAGCTTACAGGGTGCTGGAAACACCATATATTTT.

V is TRBV11-2 and J is TRBJ2-7; a weak D match, TRBD2 (6 bases). Germline-derived CDR1 and CDR2 are SGHAT and FQNNGV. The CDR3 runs 15 residues. The V end lost 1 base, the J end lost 7 bases, and 17 bases lay between the germline ends. The CDR3 loop is CASSLVRDFGVEQYF. DNA of the CDR3: TGTGCCAGCAGCTTAGTCCGGGACTTCGGTGTAGAGCAGTACTTC. The full variable domain, completed using reference TRBV11-2 and TRBJ2-7, is EAGVAQSPRYKIIEKRQSVAFWCNPISGHATLYWYQQILGQGPKLLIQFQNNGVVDDSQLPKDRFSAERLKGVDSTLKIQPAKLEDSAVYLCASSLVRDFGVEQYFGPGTRLTVT.

This clone was observed a single time. V is TRBV6-5 and J is TRBJ2-1; possibly TRBD1 for D (5 bases). Looked up from germline, CDR1 is MNHEY and CDR2 is SVGAGI. CDR3 length equals 14 residues. V was clipped by 7 bases and J by 0 bases, with 10 bases between them. The CDR3 DNA sequence: TGTGCCAGCACGGCAGGGAACTCCTACAATGAGCAGTTCTTC. It translates to CASTAGNSYNEQFF.

In this sample, this clone turned up a few times. J is TRBJ2-7 and V is TRBV10-1; D is perhaps TRBD2 (6 bases). CDR3 size: 14 residues. With 3 bases removed from V and 5 bases from J, the gap between germline ends came to 14 bases. In germline, CDR1 is WNHNN, CDR2 SYGVQD (reference sequence). CDR3 in DNA: TGCGCCAGCAGTGATAGTCGGGAGTTAGACGAGCAGTACTTC. Its translation is CASSDSRELDEQYF.

V and J are TRBV11-3 and TRBJ2-1, with 12 bases matching TRBD2. Germline lookup yields CDR1 SGHNT and CDR2 YENEEA. This CDR3 comprises 17 residues. The V and J ends lost 1 base and 1 base, in that order; junction bases with no gene match: 2. CDR3 region: CASSLALAGGSYNEQFF. DNA for the CDR3: TGTGCCAGCAGCTTAGCCCTAGCGGGAGGGTCCTACAATGAGCAGTTCTTC.

This clone was observed once. The CDR3: CASRATGDTEAFF. CDR3 nucleotide sequence: TGTGCCAGTAGAGCGACAGGGGACACTGAAGCTTTCTTT. The chain recombines TRBV19 with TRBJ1-1, with TRBD1 identical over 8 bases. V lost 6 bases, J lost 3 bases, and 3 bases stayed unmatched. The V gene's germline CDR1 is LNHDA and CDR2 SQIVND (reference sequence). The CDR3 length is 13 residues.

J is TRBJ2-7 and V is TRBV3-1 (or the pseudogene TRBV3-2); D possibly corresponds to TRBD2 (5 bases). The CDR3 loop spans 15 amino acids. CDR1 LGHDT and CDR2 YNNKEL come from the germline V gene (reference sequence). Trimming pared 0 bases from V and 1 base from J, leaving 10 bases between. Here the CDR3 reads CASSQESLVSYEQYF. CDR3 DNA sequence: TGTGCCAGCAGCCAAGAATCACTAGTATCCTACGAGCAGTACTTC.

The rearrangement uses TRBV5-1 and TRBJ1-1; 9 bases agree with TRBD1. Germline values: CDR1 SGHRS, CDR2 YFSETQ. Germline trimming cut 3 bases from V and 1 base from J; bases unmatched to any gene: 4. CDR3 length: 15 residues. As DNA, the CDR3 is TGCGCCAGCAGCTGGGAGACAGGGGGGAACACTGAAGCTTTCTTT. Encoded protein: CASSWETGGNTEAFF.

J is TRBJ2-2 and V is TRBV5-4, with no clear D. The CDR3 loop spans 15 amino acids. V was clipped by 0 bases and J by 1 base, with 7 bases between them. CDR1 and CDR2 (germline): SGHNT, YYREEE (reference sequence). CDR3 sequence: CASSLGAGNTGELFF. The DNA for the CDR3 is TGTGCCAGCAGCTTGGGAGCAGGGAACACCGGGGAGCTGTTTTTT.

The gene calls are TRBV7-9 and TRBJ2-1, with D possibly matching TRBD2 (5 bases). From germline, CDR1 is SEHNR and CDR2 FQNEAQ (reference sequence). Trimming shortened V by 1 base and J by 15 bases, and 19 bases separated the two germline ends. The CDR3 is 14 amino acids. DNA of the CDR3: TGTGCCAGCAGCTTAGGATCGTCGGGGTCCTCTGGGTTCTTC. Residues: CASSLGSSGSSGFF.

The rearrangement uses TRBV7-9 and TRBJ2-1, with D unclear. Looked up from germline, CDR1 is SEHNR and CDR2 is FQNEAQ (reference sequence). The CDR3 extends over 12 amino acids. V was trimmed by 3 bases and J by 5 bases, leaving 5 bases between them. The CDR3 reads CASSFTDNEQFF. The DNA for the CDR3 is TGTGCCAGCAGCTTTACAGACAATGAGCAGTTCTTC.

This clone was found a few times. The V and J genes are TRBV3-1 (or the pseudogene TRBV3-2) and TRBJ2-7; TRBD2 aligns across 7 bases. The J segment lost 4 bases and the V segment lost 4 bases, leaving 10 bases of the junction unmatched. The CDR3 sequence is 15 residues long. Germline CDR1 is LGHDT and CDR2 is YNNKEL (reference sequence). CDR3 sequence reads: CASSPQAGYGYEQYF. In DNA, the CDR3 is TGTGCCAGCAGCCCCCAAGCGGGGTATGGGTACGAGCAGTACTTC.

The chain recombines TRBV29-1 with TRBJ1-2, with a weak D call TRBD1 (6 bases). The V gene lost 6 bases and the J gene lost 4 bases, with 12 bases spanning the gap. The V gene's germline CDR1 is SQVTM and CDR2 ANQGSEA. This CDR3 spans 12 amino acids. The CDR3 nucleotides read TGCAGCGTCAAGGACAGCCTCTATGGCTACACCTTC. As protein: CSVKDSLYGYTF.

There are a few counts of this clone. The rearrangement joins TRBV19 to TRBJ1-3; perhaps TRBD1 as D (6 bases). The germline V and J ends were trimmed by 3 bases and 3 bases, with 12 bases remaining between them. This CDR3 comprises 15 residues. The V gene's germline CDR1 is LNHDA and CDR2 SQIVND (reference sequence). The CDR3 loop reads CASSIRTAGGNTIYF. CDR3 bases: TGTGCCAGTAGTATTCGGACAGCCGGTGGAAACACCATATATTTT. The complete variable domain, with remaining parts taken from reference TRBV19 and TRBJ1-3, reads DGGITQSPKYLFRKEGQNVTLSCEQNLNHDAMYWYRQDPGQGLRLIYYSQIVNDFQKGDIAEGYSVSREKKESFPLTVTSAQKNPTAFYLCASSIRTAGGNTIYFGEGSWLTVV.

The rearrangement links TRBV2 to TRBJ2-1; 9 nucleotides match TRBD1. With 6 bases clipped from V and 5 bases from J, the junction kept 8 bases outside the gene matches. From germline, CDR1 is SNHLY and CDR2 FYNNEI. The CDR3 is made up of 15 amino acids. The CDR3, as DNA: TGTGCCAGCAGCGACTTCGGGACAGGGCACAATGAGCAGTTCTTC. It translates to CASSDFGTGHNEQFF.

The J gene is TRBJ2-5, the V gene TRBV11-2; D is unclear. The V gene's germline CDR1 is SGHAT and CDR2 FQNNGV. The CDR3 is 13 amino acids. Trimming left V 5 bases short and J 0 bases short, with 7 bases between. The CDR3 loop reads CASSVDNQETQYF. Here the CDR3 DNA reads TGTGCCAGCAGCGTCGACAACCAAGAGACCCAGTACTTC.

V gene TRBV5-1 combines with J gene TRBJ2-1; 15 nucleotides line up with TRBD2. The germline V gene has CDR1 SGHRS and CDR2 YFSETQ. CDR3 length: 16 residues. Trimming cost V 1 base and J 8 bases; bases outside gene matches: 4. The CDR3 sequence: CASSLRTSGRGYEQFF. CDR3 DNA: TGCGCCAGCAGCTTGAGGACTAGCGGGAGGGGATATGAGCAGTTCTTC.

The V and J genes are TRBV18 and TRBJ2-7; 7 bases are shared with TRBD1. After removal of 3 bases from V and 5 bases from J, the junction contained 7 bases not matched to a gene. In germline, CDR1 is KGHSH, CDR2 LQKENI. CDR3 size: 14 residues. The CDR3 loop reads CASSPDRARHEQYF. The CDR3 DNA sequence: TGTGCCAGCTCACCCGACAGGGCGCGCCACGAGCAGTACTTC. The full variable domain, rest sourced from reference TRBV18 and TRBJ2-7, is NAGVMQNPRHLVRRRGQEARLRCSPMKGHSHVYWYRQLPEEGLKFMVYLQKENIIDESGMPKERFSAEFPKEGPSILRIQQVVRGDSAAYFCASSPDRARHEQYFGPGTRLTVT.

V is TRBV7-2 and J is TRBJ1-3; no definite D call. The V end was cut by 1 base, the J end by 3 bases, with 7 bases between. This CDR3 region has 14 residues. Germline values: CDR1 SGHTA, CDR2 FQGNSA. Here the CDR3 DNA reads TGTGCCAGCAGCTTAGAGTTCGGTGGAAACACCATATATTTT. Amino acid sequence: CASSLEFGGNTIYF.

The V gene is TRBV2, the J gene TRBJ1-6; TRBD1 aligns across 10 bases. Germline V gene data show CDR1 as SNHLY and CDR2 as FYNNEI. This CDR3 has 15 amino acids. V lost 7 bases to trimming and J lost 7 bases; unmatched junction nucleotides: 7. CDR3 nucleotides: TGTGCCAGCATTAACGGGGACAGGGGAAATTCACCCCTCCACTTT. This gives the protein CASINGDRGNSPLHF.